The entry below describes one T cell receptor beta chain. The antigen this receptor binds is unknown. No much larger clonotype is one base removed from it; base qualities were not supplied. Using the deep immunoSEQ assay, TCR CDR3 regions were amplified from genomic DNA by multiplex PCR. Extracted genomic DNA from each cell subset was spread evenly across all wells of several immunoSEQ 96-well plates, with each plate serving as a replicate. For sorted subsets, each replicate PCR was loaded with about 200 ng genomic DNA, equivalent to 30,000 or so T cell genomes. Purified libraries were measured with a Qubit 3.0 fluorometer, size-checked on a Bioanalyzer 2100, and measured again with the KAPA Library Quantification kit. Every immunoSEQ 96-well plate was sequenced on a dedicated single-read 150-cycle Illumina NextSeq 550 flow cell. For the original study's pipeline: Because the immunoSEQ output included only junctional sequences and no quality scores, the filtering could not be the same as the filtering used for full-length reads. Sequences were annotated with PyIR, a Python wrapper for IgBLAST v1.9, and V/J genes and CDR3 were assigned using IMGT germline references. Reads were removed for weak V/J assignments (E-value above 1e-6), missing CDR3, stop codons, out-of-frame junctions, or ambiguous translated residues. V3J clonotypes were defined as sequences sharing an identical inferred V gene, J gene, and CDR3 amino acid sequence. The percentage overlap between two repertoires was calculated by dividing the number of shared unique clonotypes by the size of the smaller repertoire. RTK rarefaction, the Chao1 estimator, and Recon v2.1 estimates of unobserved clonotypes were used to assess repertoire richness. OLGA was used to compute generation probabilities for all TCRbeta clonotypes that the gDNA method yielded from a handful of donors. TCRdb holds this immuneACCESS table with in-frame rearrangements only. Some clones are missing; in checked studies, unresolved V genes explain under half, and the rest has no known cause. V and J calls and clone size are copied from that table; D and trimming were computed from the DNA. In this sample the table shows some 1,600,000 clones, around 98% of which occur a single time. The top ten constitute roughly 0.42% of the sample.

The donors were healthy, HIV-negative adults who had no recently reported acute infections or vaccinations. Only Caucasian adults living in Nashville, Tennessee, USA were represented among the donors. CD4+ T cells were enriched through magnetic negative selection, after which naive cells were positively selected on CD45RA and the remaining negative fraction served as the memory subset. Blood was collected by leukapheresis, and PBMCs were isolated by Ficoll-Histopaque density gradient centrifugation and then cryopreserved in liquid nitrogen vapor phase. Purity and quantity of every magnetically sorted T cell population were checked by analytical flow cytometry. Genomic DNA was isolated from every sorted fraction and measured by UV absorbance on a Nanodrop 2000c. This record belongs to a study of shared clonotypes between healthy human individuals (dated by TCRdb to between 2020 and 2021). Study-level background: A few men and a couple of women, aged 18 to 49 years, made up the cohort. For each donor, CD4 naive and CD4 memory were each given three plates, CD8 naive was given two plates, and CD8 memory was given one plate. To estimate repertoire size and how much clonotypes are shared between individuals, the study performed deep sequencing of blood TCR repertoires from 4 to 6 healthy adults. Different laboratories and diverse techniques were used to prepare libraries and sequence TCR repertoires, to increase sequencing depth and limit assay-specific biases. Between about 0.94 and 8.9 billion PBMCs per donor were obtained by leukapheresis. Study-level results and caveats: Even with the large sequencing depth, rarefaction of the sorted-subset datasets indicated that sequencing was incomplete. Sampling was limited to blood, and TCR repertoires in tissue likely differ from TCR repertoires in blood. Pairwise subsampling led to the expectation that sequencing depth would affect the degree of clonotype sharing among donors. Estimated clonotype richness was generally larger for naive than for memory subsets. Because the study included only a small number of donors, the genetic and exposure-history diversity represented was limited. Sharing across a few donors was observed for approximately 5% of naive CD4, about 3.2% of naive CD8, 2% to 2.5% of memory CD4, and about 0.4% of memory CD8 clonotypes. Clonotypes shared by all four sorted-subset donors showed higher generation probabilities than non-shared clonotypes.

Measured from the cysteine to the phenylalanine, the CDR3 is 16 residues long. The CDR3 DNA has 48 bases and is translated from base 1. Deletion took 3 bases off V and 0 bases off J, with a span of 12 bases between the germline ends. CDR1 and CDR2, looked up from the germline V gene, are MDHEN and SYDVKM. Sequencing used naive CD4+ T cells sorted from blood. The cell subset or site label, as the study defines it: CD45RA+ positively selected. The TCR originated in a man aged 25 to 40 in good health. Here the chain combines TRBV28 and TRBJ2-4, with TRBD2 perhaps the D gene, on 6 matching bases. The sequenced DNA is TGTGCCAGCAGTTTTGGGGGACTTCTAGCCAAAAACATTCAGTACTTC. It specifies CASSFGGLLAKNIQYF.